These T cell receptor beta chains were read from a single sample in a study of blood T cell repertoires in COVID-19. The assay was immunoSEQ multiplex PCR, and TCRdb's table has in-frame clones only and misses some. This table has approximately 150,000 clones, 85% to 90% appearing once. The sequencing input was peripheral blood. The receptors were sampled from a woman aged 60-70 years with active COVID-19. CDR3s include the opening cysteine and the closing phenylalanine or tryptophan. A D gene is named only where the DNA matches it firmly. Not all rows give a size; the values are once, few, many and, for expanded clones, a class.

clone size: .
D gene: TRBD2
J gene: TRBJ2-3
V gene: TRBV5-4
CDR3 protein: CASSPLAGSADTQYF
CDR3 DNA: TGTGCCAGCAGCCCTTTAGCGGGATCGGCAGATACGCAGTATTTT

clone size: .
D gene: TRBD2
J gene: TRBJ2-2
V gene: TRBV11-3
CDR3 protein: CASSSSGRGGPGELFF
CDR3 DNA: TGTGCCAGCAGCTCAAGCGGGAGAGGGGGACCCGGGGAGCTGTTTTTT

clone size: .
D gene: .
J gene: TRBJ1-5
V gene: TRBV6-6
CDR3 protein: CASSQGSNQPQHF
CDR3 DNA: TGTGCCAGCAGTCAGGGGAGCAATCAGCCCCAGCATTTT

clone size: few
D gene: TRBD1
J gene: TRBJ1-5
V gene: TRBV7-2
CDR3 protein: CASSPGTGRVNQPQHF
CDR3 DNA: TGTGCCAGCAGCCCCGGGACAGGGAGGGTAAATCAGCCCCAGCATTTT

clone size: .
D gene: .
J gene: TRBJ2-3
V gene: TRBV27
CDR3 protein: CASSPQTLTDTQYF
CDR3 DNA: TGTGCCAGCAGTCCCCAAACTCTCACAGATACGCAGTATTTT

clone size: .
D gene: TRBD1
J gene: TRBJ1-2
V gene: TRBV19
CDR3 protein: CASRWQGAYGYTF
CDR3 DNA: TGTGCCAGTAGGTGGCAGGGGGCTTATGGCTACACCTTC

clone size: .
D gene: TRBD1
J gene: TRBJ1-2
V gene: TRBV5-1
CDR3 protein: CASSVEGQGAAGGYTF
CDR3 DNA: TGCGCCAGCAGCGTCGAGGGCCAGGGGGCAGCTGGAGGCTACACCTTC

clone size: .
D gene: TRBD2
J gene: TRBJ2-3
V gene: TRBV27
CDR3 protein: CASSGRTSGVTDTQYF
CDR3 DNA: TGTGCCAGCAGTGGCCGGACTAGCGGGGTCACAGATACGCAGTATTTT

clone size: .
D gene: TRBD2
J gene: TRBJ2-3
V gene: TRBV13
CDR3 protein: CASSFLLKREGHHDTQYF
CDR3 DNA: TGTGCCAGCAGCTTCCTATTAAAGCGGGAGGGTCATCACGATACGCAGTATTTT

clone size: .
D gene: TRBD1
J gene: TRBJ1-1
V gene: TRBV5-1
CDR3 protein: CASSPIYRGRNTEAFF
CDR3 DNA: TGCGCCAGCAGCCCAATTTACAGGGGGAGGAACACTGAAGCTTTCTTT

clone size: .
D gene: TRBD2
J gene: TRBJ2-1
V gene: TRBV24-1
CDR3 protein: CATSDPGLAGGSPNEQFF
CDR3 DNA: TGTGCCACCAGTGATCCGGGGCTAGCGGGAGGATCCCCCAATGAGCAGTTCTTC

clone size: .
D gene: TRBD2
J gene: TRBJ2-3
V gene: TRBV7-6
CDR3 protein: CASSTGTSSNTDTQYF
CDR3 DNA: TGTGCCAGCAGCACCGGGACTAGCTCGAACACAGATACGCAGTATTTT

clone size: once
D gene: .
J gene: TRBJ2-3
V gene: TRBV4-2
CDR3 protein: CASSQAGVVDTQYF
CDR3 DNA: TGTGCCAGCAGCCAAGCGGGAGTGGTAGATACGCAGTATTTT

clone size: .
D gene: TRBD1
J gene: TRBJ2-2
V gene: TRBV19
CDR3 protein: CASRRGQGVTGELFF
CDR3 DNA: TGTGCCAGTAGAAGGGGGCAGGGAGTCACCGGGGAGCTGTTTTTT

clone size: few
D gene: .
J gene: TRBJ1-1
V gene: TRBV19
CDR3 protein: CASSILPTRKNTEAFF
CDR3 DNA: TGTGCCAGTAGTATACTCCCGACACGGAAGAACACTGAAGCTTTCTTT

clone size: .
D gene: .
J gene: TRBJ1-1
V gene: TRBV5-8
CDR3 protein: CASSWWRVNTEAFF
CDR3 DNA: TGTGCCAGCAGCTGGTGGAGAGTGAACACTGAAGCTTTCTTT

clone size: .
D gene: .
J gene: TRBJ2-6
V gene: TRBV7-2
CDR3 protein: CASSSGGSNSGANVLTF
CDR3 DNA: TGTGCCAGCAGCTCCGGCGGTTCTAACTCTGGGGCCAACGTCCTGACTTTC

clone size: .
D gene: TRBD1
J gene: TRBJ2-2
V gene: TRBV29-1
CDR3 protein: CSAYRGQNTGELFF
CDR3 DNA: TGCAGCGCGTACAGGGGGCAGAACACCGGGGAGCTGTTTTTT

clone size: once
D gene: TRBD1
J gene: TRBJ2-7
V gene: TRBV5-1
CDR3 protein: CASSWGQGAYEQYF
CDR3 DNA: TGCGCCAGCAGCTGGGGACAGGGGGCGTACGAGCAGTACTTC

clone size: few
D gene: TRBD2
J gene: TRBJ2-1
V gene: TRBV4-1
CDR3 protein: CASSQDRPGTSGRSNEQFF
CDR3 DNA: TGCGCCAGCAGCCAAGATCGCCCCGGGACTAGCGGGAGGAGCAATGAGCAGTTCTTC

clone size: once
D gene: TRBD2
J gene: TRBJ2-1
V gene: TRBV28
CDR3 protein: CASSPRLAGGPNEQFF
CDR3 DNA: TGTGCCAGCAGTCCAAGACTAGCGGGAGGACCAAATGAGCAGTTCTTC

clone size: .
D gene: .
J gene: TRBJ1-5
V gene: TRBV7-9
CDR3 protein: CASSLGDSSNQPQHF
CDR3 DNA: TGTGCCAGCAGCTTAGGAGACAGCAGCAATCAGCCCCAGCATTTT

clone size: .
D gene: .
J gene: TRBJ2-7
V gene: TRBV7-9
CDR3 protein: CASSLALKNSGEQYF
CDR3 DNA: TGTGCCAGCAGCTTAGCGCTTAAGAACTCGGGGGAGCAGTACTTC

clone size: once
D gene: TRBD2
J gene: TRBJ2-7
V gene: TRBV27
CDR3 protein: CASRPGGGSEQYF
CDR3 DNA: TGTGCCAGCAGGCCGGGGGGAGGGAGCGAGCAGTACTTC

clone size: .
D gene: TRBD2
J gene: TRBJ2-2
V gene: TRBV28
CDR3 protein: CASKAAGAGELFF
CDR3 DNA: TGTGCCAGCAAGGCCGCGGGGGCCGGGGAGCTGTTTTTT

clone size: once
D gene: TRBD1
J gene: TRBJ1-3
V gene: TRBV5-4
CDR3 protein: CASSLGQGPSGNTIYF
CDR3 DNA: TGTGCCAGCAGCTTGGGACAGGGTCCCTCTGGAAACACCATATATTTT

clone size: .
D gene: .
J gene: TRBJ2-1
V gene: TRBV6-2/TRBV6-3
CDR3 protein: CASSYSRRSLSRTNEQFF
CDR3 DNA: TGTGCCAGCAGTTACTCGAGACGGAGCCTATCTCGCACCAATGAGCAGTTCTTC

clone size: .
D gene: .
J gene: TRBJ1-3
V gene: TRBV3-1/TRBV3-2
CDR3 protein: CASSQGANTIYF
CDR3 DNA: TGTGCCAGCAGCCAAGGGGCTAACACCATATATTTT